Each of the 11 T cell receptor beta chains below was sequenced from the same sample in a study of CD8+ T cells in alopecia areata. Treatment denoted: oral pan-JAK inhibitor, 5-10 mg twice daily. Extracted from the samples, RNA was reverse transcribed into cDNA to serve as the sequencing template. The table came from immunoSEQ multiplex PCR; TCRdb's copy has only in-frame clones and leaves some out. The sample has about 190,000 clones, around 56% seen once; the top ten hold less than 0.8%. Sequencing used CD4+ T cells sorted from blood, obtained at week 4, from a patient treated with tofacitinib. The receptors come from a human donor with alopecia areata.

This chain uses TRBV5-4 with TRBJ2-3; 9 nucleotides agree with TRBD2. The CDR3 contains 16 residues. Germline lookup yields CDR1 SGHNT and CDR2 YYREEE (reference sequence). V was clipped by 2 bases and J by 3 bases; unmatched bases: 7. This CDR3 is CASSLSLAGLTDTQYF. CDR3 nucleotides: TGTGCCAGCAGCTTATCTCTAGCGGGACTGACAGATACGCAGTATTTT.

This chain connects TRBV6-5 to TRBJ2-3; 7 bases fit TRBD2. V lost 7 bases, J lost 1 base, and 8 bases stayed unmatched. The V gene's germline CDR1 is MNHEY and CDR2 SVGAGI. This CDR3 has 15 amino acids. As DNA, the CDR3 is TGTGCCAGCAAAGGCCTAGCGGTCCGCACAGATACGCAGTATTTT. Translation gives CASKGLAVRTDTQYF.

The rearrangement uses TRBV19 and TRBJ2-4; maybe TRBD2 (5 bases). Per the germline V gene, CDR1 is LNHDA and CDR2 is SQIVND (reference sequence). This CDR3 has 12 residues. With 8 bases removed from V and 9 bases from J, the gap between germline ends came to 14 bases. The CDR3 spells CASQRRDGIQYF. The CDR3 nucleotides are TGTGCCAGTCAGCGGCGTGATGGCATTCAGTACTTC.

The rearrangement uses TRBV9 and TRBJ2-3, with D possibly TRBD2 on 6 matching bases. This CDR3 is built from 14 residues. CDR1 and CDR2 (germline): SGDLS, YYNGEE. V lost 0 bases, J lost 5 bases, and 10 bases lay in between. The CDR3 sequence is CASSVEPAGDTQYF. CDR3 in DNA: TGTGCCAGCAGCGTAGAGCCAGCGGGAGATACGCAGTATTTT.

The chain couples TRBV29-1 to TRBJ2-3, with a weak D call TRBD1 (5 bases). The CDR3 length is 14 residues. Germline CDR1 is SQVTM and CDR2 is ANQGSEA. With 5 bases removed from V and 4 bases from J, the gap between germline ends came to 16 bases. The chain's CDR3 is CSVKGRLVPDTQYF. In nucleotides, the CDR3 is TGCAGCGTTAAGGGGCGCTTGGTCCCAGATACGCAGTATTTT.

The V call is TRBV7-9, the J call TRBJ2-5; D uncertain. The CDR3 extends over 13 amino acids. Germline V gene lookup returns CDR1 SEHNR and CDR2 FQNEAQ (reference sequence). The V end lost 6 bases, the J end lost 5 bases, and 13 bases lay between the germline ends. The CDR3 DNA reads TGTGCCAGCAGTTCTTCCCTCGCTGAGACCCAGTACTTC. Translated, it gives CASSSSLAETQYF.

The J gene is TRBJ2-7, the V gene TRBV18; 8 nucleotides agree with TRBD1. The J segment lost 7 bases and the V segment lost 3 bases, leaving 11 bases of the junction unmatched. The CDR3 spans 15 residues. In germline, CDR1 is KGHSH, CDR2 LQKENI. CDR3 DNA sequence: TGTGCCAGCTCACCGTTCGACAGGGGCCTAATGGAGCAGTACTTC. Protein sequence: CASSPFDRGLMEQYF.

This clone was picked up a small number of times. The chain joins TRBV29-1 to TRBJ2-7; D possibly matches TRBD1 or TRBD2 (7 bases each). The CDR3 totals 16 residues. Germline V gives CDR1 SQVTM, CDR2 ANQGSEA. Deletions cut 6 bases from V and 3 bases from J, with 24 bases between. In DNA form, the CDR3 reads TGCAGCGTAGCAAGGGGGCAAGGGCGGGAGCGCTACGAGCAGTACTTC. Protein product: CSVARGQGRERYEQYF.

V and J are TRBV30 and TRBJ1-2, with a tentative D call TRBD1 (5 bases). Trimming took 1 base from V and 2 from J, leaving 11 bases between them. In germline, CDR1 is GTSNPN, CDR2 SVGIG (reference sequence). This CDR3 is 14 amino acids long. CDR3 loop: CAWSALDRNYGYTF. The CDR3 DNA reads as TGTGCCTGGAGTGCTCTTGACAGAAACTATGGCTACACCTTC.

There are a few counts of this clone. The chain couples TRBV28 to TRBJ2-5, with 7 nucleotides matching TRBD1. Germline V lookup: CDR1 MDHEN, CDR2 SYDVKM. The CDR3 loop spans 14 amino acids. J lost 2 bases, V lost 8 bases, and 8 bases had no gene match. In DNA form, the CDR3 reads TGTGCCAGCGGGACAGCCCCGGGGCAAGAGACCCAGTACTTC. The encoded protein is CASGTAPGQETQYF.

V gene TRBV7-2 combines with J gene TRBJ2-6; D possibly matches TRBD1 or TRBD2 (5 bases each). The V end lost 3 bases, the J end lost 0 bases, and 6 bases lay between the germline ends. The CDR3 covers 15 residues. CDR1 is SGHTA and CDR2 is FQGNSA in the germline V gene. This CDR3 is CASSLGPSGANVLTF. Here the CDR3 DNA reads TGTGCCAGCAGCTTGGGACCCTCTGGGGCCAACGTCCTGACTTTC.